Each of the 4 T cell receptor beta chains below was sequenced from the same sample in a study of radiotherapy plus CTLA-4 blockade in lung cancer. TCRdb's table, derived via immunoSEQ multiplex PCR, lists solely in-frame clones and lacks some. The sample lists more than 90,000 clones, 78% seen once, with about 5% in the top ten. The sample here was peripheral blood, taken from a patient treated with radiotherapy plus ipilimumab. These receptors all stem from a human donor with non-small cell lung cancer who had a partial response to radiotherapy plus ipilimumab.

This chain links TRBV7-9 with TRBJ2-7, with 8 bases fitting TRBD1. This CDR3 is built from 15 residues. CDR1 and CDR2 (germline): SEHNR, FQNEAQ (reference sequence). J lost 7 bases, V lost 6 bases, and 14 bases had no gene match. DNA for the CDR3: TGTGCCAGCAGTTTTGCTGACAGGGGCGTAGGGGAGCAGTACTTC. The encoded protein is CASSFADRGVGEQYF.

CDR3 sequence reads: CASSSGTGAGETQYF. The CDR3 region has the DNA TGTGCCAGCAGTTCCGGGACAGGGGCGGGGGAGACCCAGTACTTC. V and J are TRBV7-9 and TRBJ2-5; 10 bases are shared with TRBD1. Germline V lookup: CDR1 SEHNR, CDR2 FQNEAQ (reference sequence). This CDR3 contains 15 residues. The junction had 9 bases not matched to a gene; V was cut back by 6 bases and J by 5 bases.

The chain couples TRBV28 to TRBJ1-2; possible D gene TRBD1, 5 bases. The germline gives CDR1 MDHEN, CDR2 SYDVKM. The CDR3 has 13 amino acids. The CDR3 region is CAWGGTTNYGYTF. As DNA, the CDR3 is TGTGCTTGGGGAGGGACGACTAACTATGGCTACACCTTC.

The chain couples TRBV11-3 to TRBJ2-1; TRBD2 matches 9 bases. CDR3 size: 13 residues. Unmatched junction bases numbered 0, after V lost 1 base and J lost 8 bases. Per the germline V gene, CDR1 is SGHNT and CDR2 is YENEEA. Here the CDR3 reads CASSLGTSDEQFF. The CDR3 DNA is TGTGCCAGCAGCTTAGGGACTAGCGATGAGCAGTTCTTC.